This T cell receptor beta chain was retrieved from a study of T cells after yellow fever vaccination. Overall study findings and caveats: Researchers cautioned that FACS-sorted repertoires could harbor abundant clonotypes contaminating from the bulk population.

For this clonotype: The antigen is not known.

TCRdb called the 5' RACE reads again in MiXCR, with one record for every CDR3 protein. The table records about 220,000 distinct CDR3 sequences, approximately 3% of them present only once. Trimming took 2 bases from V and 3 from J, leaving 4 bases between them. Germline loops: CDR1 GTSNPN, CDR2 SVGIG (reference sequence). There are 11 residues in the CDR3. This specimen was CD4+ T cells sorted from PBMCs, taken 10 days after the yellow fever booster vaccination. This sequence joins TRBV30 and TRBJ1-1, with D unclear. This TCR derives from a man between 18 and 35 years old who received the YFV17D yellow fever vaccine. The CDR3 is CAWSSYTEAFF. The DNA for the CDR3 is TGTGCCTGGAGTTCTTACACTGAAGCTTTCTTT.